Here is one TCR beta chain with its context. The antigen is undetermined. Multiplex PCR amplified TCR beta CDR3 with 32 V and 13 J primers. TCRdb reanalysed the multiplex PCR reads using MiXCR and keeps one entry per CDR3 protein. The sample holds some 15,000 distinct CDR3 sequences, under 35% seen once. From germline, CDR1 is MNHNS and CDR2 SASEGT. The CDR3 has 10 residues. The germline V and J ends were trimmed by 10 bases and 4 bases, with 6 bases remaining between them. Template input was genomic DNA from bulk tumor (600 ng per sample). Surgery yielded several widely spaced biopsies per primary tumor. Patients had untreated, newly diagnosed non-small cell lung cancer and underwent curative surgery. Curative-intent surgery was being performed on the donors, who were patients newly diagnosed with non-small cell lung cancer. The data were obtained in a study of immune heterogeneity within non-small cell lung tumors. Overall study: Squamous cell carcinomas accounted for a few of the tumors, non-squamous carcinomas for approximately 10, and 1 was not otherwise specified.

Study outcomes and limitations: Tumor sites within a patient were found to share identical dominant CDR3 beta clonotypes, and site-unique high-frequency clones were also present. Between one patient and another, high-frequency T-cell receptor beta clonotypes were largely distinct.

This sequence was found in a woman in her forties or fifties with non-small cell lung cancer. Sequences were obtained from lung tumor tissue. The V gene is TRBV6-1, the J gene TRBJ2-3; D is undetermined. In DNA, the CDR3 is TGTGCCAACGGGCCAGATACGCAGTATTTT. Translating gives CANGPDTQYF.